This TCR beta chain was captured in a study of cytomegalovirus exposure and HLA in healthy donors. Findings and limits, study-wide: Earlier results showed most TCR beta V segments being productive about 87% or about 30% of the time.

CDR1 and CDR2 (germline): LNHDA, SQIVND (reference sequence). The CDR3 spans 15 residues. V shed 5 bases, J shed 0 bases, and the junction held 6 bases outside the gene matches. 60 Vbeta and 13 Jbeta primers were used in PCR. Authors' methods: An analysis performed later counted 72 million or so unique TCR beta chains (roughly 10 million of them shared). Profiled with immunoSEQ multiplex PCR; TCRdb holds only in-frame clones, not every one. V, J and clone size are those of that table, while D and trimming were read from the DNA. The table has roughly 230,000 clones, approximately 78% seen once. These donors, healthy bone marrow donors, were studied. Comments on this clone: No antigen is known for it.

The V gene is TRBV19, the J gene TRBJ2-5; 7 bases map to TRBD2. This TCR was recovered from a boy aged 10-17 years in good health and CMV-seronegative. Sample: PBMCs. Written as DNA, the CDR3 is TGTGCCAGTAGTGTAGGAGCGGGGTACCAAGAGACCCAGTACTTC. Translating gives CASSVGAGYQETQYF.